This entry lists 18 T cell receptor beta chains sequenced from one sample in a study of blood T cell repertoires in COVID-19. Assay used: immunoSEQ multiplex PCR; TCRdb lists only in-frame clones, some missing. Of around 200,000 clones listed, roughly 90% were seen once; the top ten hold about 1.9%. The specimen was peripheral blood. The receptors stem from a man aged 35-49 years with active or convalescent COVID-19.

This clone has just a few counts. The rearrangement joins TRBV27 to TRBJ2-4; 9 nucleotides match TRBD1. V shed 5 bases, J shed 8 bases, and the junction held 4 bases outside the gene matches. The V gene's germline CDR1 is MNHEY and CDR2 SMNVEV (reference sequence). This CDR3 is 13 amino acids long. The CDR3 loop is CASSKGQGHIQYF. For the CDR3, the DNA is TGTGCCAGCAGTAAGGGACAGGGTCACATTCAGTACTTC.

This sequence joins TRBV11-2 and TRBJ2-3, with 7 nucleotides matching TRBD2. The V gene end was trimmed by 5 bases and the J gene end by 1 base; junction bases not matched to a gene: 12. The CDR3 has 17 residues. The V gene's germline CDR1 is SGHAT and CDR2 FQNNGV. The chain's CDR3 is CASSPTETSYGTDTQYF. The DNA of the CDR3 is TGTGCCAGCAGCCCAACCGAGACTAGCTATGGCACAGATACGCAGTATTTT.

This sequence joins TRBV19 and TRBJ2-1; tentative D call: TRBD1 (6 bases). V was trimmed by 3 bases and J by 8 bases, leaving 11 bases between them. Germline CDR1 is LNHDA and CDR2 is SQIVND (reference sequence). The CDR3 covers 13 residues. This CDR3 reads CASSMWGPDEQFF. CDR3 DNA sequence: TGTGCCAGTAGTATGTGGGGGCCGGATGAGCAGTTCTTC.

The chain employs TRBV5-4 and TRBJ1-2; a weak D match, TRBD1 (5 bases). Germline V gene lookup returns CDR1 SGHNT and CDR2 YYREEE (reference sequence). The CDR3 covers 15 residues. V was shortened by 3 bases and J by 3 bases, with 15 bases between the two germline ends. The CDR3 reads CASSSGQSFYYGYTF. The CDR3 coding sequence is TGTGCCAGCAGCTCAGGACAATCCTTTTACTATGGCTACACCTTC.

The chain links TRBV29-1 to TRBJ1-2; maybe TRBD1 (5 bases). The CDR3 covers 13 residues. Germline CDR1 and CDR2: SQVTM and ANQGSEA. Trimming took off 5 bases at V and 6 bases at J, with 16 bases between the two ends. For the CDR3, the DNA is TGCAGCGTTACCATTGACAGTACCAATGGCTACACCTTC. This encodes CSVTIDSTNGYTF.

This chain uses TRBV11-2 with TRBJ2-3, with TRBD2 identical over 11 bases. Trimming at V came to 6 bases and at J to 5 bases, leaving 7 bases not matched to a gene. The CDR3 has 15 residues. CDR1 and CDR2 (germline): SGHAT, FQNNGV. CDR3 protein: CASSSTGLAGDTQYF. In DNA, the CDR3 is TGTGCCAGCAGTTCCACCGGACTAGCGGGAGATACGCAGTATTTT. Variable domain in full (rest from reference TRBV11-2 and TRBJ2-3): EAGVAQSPRYKIIEKRQSVAFWCNPISGHATLYWYQQILGQGPKLLIQFQNNGVVDDSQLPKDRFSAERLKGVDSTLKIQPAKLEDSAVYLCASSSTGLAGDTQYFGPGTRLTVL.

In its sample, this clone was seen a few times. J is TRBJ2-2 and V is TRBV29-1; D gene unclear. V was trimmed by 3 bases and J by 6 bases, leaving 5 bases between them. Germline CDR1 SQVTM, CDR2 ANQGSEA. This CDR3 spans 11 amino acids. The CDR3 region has the DNA TGCAGCGTTGACTCTGCCGGGGAGCTGTTTTTT. This codes for CSVDSAGELFF.

The V and J genes are TRBV5-1 and TRBJ2-3; TRBD2 aligns across 11 bases. The CDR3 extends over 17 amino acids. V gave up 4 bases and J gave up 5 bases; unmatched junction bases: 12. Germline V gives CDR1 SGHRS, CDR2 YFSETQ. CDR3 in DNA: TGCGCCAGCAGCAGGCAGGTAGCGGGAGGGTTTGGAGATACGCAGTATTTT. Its translation is CASSRQVAGGFGDTQYF.

The CDR3 reads CASSEYRGYDTEAFF. The CDR3 coding sequence is TGTGCCAGCAGTGAATACCGAGGGTATGATACTGAAGCTTTCTTT. This chain joins TRBV25-1 and TRBJ1-1; the D is unclear. CDR1 is MGHDK, CDR2 SYGVNS, per germline. V shed 0 bases and J shed 5 bases, with 13 bases lying between them. The CDR3 consists of 15 residues.

The genes are TRBV7-9 and TRBJ2-1; TRBD2 aligns across 7 bases. Germline V gene sequence: CDR1 SEHNR, CDR2 FQNEAQ (reference sequence). CDR3 length: 13 amino acids. Trimming cost V 4 bases and J 12 bases; bases outside gene matches: 9. This CDR3 reads CASSSGGLVGQFF. The CDR3, as DNA: TGTGCCAGCAGCTCGGGAGGACTAGTCGGGCAGTTCTTC. The full variable domain, completed using reference TRBV7-9 and TRBJ2-1, is DTGVSQNPRHKITKRGQNVTFRCDPISEHNRLYWYRQTLGQGPEFLTYFQNEAQLEKSRLLSDRFSAERPKGSFSTLEIQRTEQGDSAMYLCASSSGGLVGQFFGPGTRLTVL.

DNA for the CDR3: TGTGCCTGGAGTGTCTTGGCCGATAGCAATCAGCCCCAGCATTTT. Amino acid sequence: CAWSVLADSNQPQHF. This chain links TRBV30 with TRBJ1-5; unclear D gene. The germline gives CDR1 GTSNPN, CDR2 SVGIG (reference sequence). The CDR3 spans 15 residues. V lost 0 bases and J lost 0, with 9 bases in between.

J is TRBJ2-5 and V is TRBV5-4, with a tentative D call TRBD1 (5 bases). This CDR3 has 15 amino acids. Trimming stripped 4 bases from V and 4 bases from J, with 17 bases between. Germline V gene lookup returns CDR1 SGHNT and CDR2 YYREEE (reference sequence). The CDR3 sequence: CASSPDSNLGETQYF. The CDR3 nucleotides are TGTGCCAGCAGCCCAGACAGCAACCTGGGAGAGACCCAGTACTTC.

CDR3 sequence (DNA): TGTGCCAGCAGCGAACCGGGACAGGGGAACACTGAAGCTTTCTTT. It is translated as CASSEPGQGNTEAFF. The rearrangement uses TRBV6-6 and TRBJ1-1, with TRBD1 matching 9 bases. Germline CDR1 MNHNY, CDR2 SVGAGI (reference sequence). CDR3 length: 15 amino acids. V gave up 6 bases and J gave up 1 base; unmatched junction bases: 6.

This chain joins TRBV11-2 and TRBJ2-1; D may be TRBD2 (6 bases). V was clipped by 5 bases and J by 0 bases, with 17 bases between them. The CDR3 has 17 residues. In germline, CDR1 is SGHAT, CDR2 FQNNGV. The CDR3 sequence is CASSSRLVGGSYNEQFF. DNA of the CDR3: TGTGCCAGCAGCAGTCGACTAGTGGGGGGCTCCTACAATGAGCAGTTCTTC.

This chain connects TRBV5-6 to TRBJ1-2; the D is unclear. With 2 bases removed from V and 6 bases from J, the gap between germline ends came to 17 bases. The V gene's germline CDR1 is SGHDT and CDR2 YYEEEE. This CDR3 spans 15 amino acids. This CDR3 reads CASSLAAATLHGYTF. The CDR3 nucleotides read TGTGCCAGCAGCTTAGCGGCCGCTACGTTGCATGGCTACACCTTC.

This chain joins TRBV27 and TRBJ2-7; D ambiguous. V dropped 4 bases and J dropped 3 bases, with 13 bases sitting between them. Germline V lookup: CDR1 MNHEY, CDR2 SMNVEV (reference sequence). The CDR3 runs to 14 residues. Here the CDR3 DNA reads TGTGCCAGCAGTTCCCCCCTCTCAGTCTACGAGCAGTACTTC. Amino acid sequence: CASSSPLSVYEQYF.

The DNA for the CDR3 is TGCGCCAGCAGCCCCCGGGGACAGGGGGCGCACAATGAGCAGTTCTTC. This codes for CASSPRGQGAHNEQFF. This chain uses TRBV5-1 with TRBJ2-1; 12 bases are a match to TRBD1. V was clipped by 4 bases and J by 5 bases; unmatched bases: 7. The CDR3 is made up of 16 amino acids. Germline CDR1 reads SGHRS; CDR2 reads YFSETQ.

The chain employs TRBV5-1 and TRBJ2-7; 10 bases map to TRBD1. J lost 5 bases, V lost 1 base, and 3 bases had no gene match. CDR1 SGHRS and CDR2 YFSETQ come from the germline V gene. The CDR3 spans 14 residues. CDR3 region: CASSLLDRGHEQYF. The CDR3 coding sequence is TGCGCCAGCAGCTTGCTTGACAGGGGGCACGAGCAGTACTTC.